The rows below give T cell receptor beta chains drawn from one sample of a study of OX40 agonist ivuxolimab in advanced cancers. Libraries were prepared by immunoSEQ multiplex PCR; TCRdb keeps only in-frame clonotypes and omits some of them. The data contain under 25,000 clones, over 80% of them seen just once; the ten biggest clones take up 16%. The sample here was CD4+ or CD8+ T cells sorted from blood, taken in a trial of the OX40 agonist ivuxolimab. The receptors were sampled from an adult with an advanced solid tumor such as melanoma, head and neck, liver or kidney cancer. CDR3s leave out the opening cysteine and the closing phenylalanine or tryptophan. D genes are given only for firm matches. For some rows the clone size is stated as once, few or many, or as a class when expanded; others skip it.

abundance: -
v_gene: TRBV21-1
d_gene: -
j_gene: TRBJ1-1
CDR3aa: ASSKARPGRVWTEAF

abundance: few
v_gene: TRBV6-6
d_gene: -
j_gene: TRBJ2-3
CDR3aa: ASSYSSADTQY

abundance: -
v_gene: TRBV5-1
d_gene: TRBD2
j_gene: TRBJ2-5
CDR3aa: ASSWGLAGGDGSETQY

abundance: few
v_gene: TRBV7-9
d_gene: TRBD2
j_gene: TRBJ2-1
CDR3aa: ASSPGLAISFEQF

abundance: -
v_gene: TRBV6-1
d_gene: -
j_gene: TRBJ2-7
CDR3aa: ASSPTHGYEQY

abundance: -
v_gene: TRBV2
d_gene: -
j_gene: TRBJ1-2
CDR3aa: ASTLAGTGPGYT

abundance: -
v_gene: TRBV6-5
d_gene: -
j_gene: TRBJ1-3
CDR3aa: ASSYSRESGNTIY

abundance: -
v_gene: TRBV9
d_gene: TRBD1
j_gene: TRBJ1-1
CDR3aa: ASSVAGGTTEAF

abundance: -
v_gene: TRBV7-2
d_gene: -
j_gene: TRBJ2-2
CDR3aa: ASSLHRVTGELF

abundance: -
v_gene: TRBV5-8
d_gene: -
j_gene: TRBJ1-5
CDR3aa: ASSKRQLLKPQH

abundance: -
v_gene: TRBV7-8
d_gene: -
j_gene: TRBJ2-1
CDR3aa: ASSEGPGGYNEQF

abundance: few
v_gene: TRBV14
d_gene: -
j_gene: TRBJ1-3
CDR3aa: ASSQDRGTLSGNTIY

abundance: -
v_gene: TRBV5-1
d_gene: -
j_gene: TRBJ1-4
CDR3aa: ASSLALGEKLF

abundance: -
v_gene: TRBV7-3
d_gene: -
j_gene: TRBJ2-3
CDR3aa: ASSLIGSDTQY

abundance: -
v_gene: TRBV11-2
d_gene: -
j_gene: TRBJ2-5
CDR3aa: ASSLDRGLGETQY

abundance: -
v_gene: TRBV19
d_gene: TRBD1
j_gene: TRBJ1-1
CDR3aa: ASSVPPGTGRNTEAF

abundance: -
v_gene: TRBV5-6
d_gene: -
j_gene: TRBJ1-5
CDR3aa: ASSLGGVQPQH

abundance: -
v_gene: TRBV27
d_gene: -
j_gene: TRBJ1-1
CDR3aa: ASRRQPMNTEAF

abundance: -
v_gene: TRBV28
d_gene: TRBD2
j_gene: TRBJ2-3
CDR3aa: ASRKLAGGIDTQY

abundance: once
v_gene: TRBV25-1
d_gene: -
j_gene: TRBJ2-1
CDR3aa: ASRASGSNYNEQF

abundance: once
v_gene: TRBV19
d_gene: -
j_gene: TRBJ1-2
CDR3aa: ASSKGQGGGYT

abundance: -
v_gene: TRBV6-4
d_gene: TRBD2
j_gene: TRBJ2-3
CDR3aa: ASSTSGGATDTQY

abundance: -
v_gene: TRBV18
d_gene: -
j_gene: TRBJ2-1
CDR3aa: ASSPLSYNEQF

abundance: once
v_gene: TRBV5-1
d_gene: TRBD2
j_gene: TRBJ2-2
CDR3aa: ASSLVDLAGENTGELF

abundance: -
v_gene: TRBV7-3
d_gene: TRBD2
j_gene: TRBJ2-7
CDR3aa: ASSLSGGGPYEQY

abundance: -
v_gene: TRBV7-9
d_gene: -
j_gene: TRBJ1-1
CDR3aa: ASSEGGAEAF

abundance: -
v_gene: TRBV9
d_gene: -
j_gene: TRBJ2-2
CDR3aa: ASSVAGVGTGELF

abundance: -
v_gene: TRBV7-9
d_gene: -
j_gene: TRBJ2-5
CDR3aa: ASSLLGGPQETQY

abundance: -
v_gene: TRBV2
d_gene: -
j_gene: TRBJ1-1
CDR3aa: ASRHRTSEAF

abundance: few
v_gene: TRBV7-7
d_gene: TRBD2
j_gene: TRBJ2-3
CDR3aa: ASSPGTSKSTDTQY

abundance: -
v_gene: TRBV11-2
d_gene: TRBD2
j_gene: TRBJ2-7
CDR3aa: ASSLGGSVDEQY

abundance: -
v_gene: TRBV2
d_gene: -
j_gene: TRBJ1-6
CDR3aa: AIPDPSPYNSPLH

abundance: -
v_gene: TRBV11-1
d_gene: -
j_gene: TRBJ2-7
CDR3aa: ASSLEEGVK

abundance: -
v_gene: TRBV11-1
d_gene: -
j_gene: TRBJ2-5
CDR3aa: ASSLSHRAPTQY

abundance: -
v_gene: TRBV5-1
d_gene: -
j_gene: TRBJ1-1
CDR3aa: ASSFSRQAGYEAF

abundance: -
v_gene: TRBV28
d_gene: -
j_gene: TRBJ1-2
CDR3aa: ASSSALNTIIYYGYT

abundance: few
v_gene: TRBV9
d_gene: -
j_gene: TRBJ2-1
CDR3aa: ASSGNEQF

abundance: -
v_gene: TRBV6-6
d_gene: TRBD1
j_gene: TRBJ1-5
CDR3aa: ASTSGQGAQPQH

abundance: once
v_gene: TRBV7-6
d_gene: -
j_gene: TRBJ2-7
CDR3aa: ASSLAGQLEQY

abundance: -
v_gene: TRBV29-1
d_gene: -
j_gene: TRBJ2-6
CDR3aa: SVGGDSGANVLT

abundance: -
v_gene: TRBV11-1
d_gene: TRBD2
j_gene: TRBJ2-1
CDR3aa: ASSLAGGPSEQF

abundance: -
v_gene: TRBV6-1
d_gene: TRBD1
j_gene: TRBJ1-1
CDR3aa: ASSNQGGYAEAF

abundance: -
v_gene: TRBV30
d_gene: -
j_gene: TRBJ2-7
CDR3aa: AWSSSYEQY

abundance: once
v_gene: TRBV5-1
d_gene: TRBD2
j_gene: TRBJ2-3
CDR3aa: ASSSLAGWPDTQY

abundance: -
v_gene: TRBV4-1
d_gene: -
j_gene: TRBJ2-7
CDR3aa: ASSQDGGGAWEQY

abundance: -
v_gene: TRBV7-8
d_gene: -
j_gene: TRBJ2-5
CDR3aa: ASSLDPGRLGGPETQY

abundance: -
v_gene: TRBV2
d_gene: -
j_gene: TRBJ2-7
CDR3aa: ASSVHSYEQY

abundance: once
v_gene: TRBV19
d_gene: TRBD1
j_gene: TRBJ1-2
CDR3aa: ASRGTGIYGYT

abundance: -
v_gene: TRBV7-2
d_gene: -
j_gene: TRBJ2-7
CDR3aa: ASSSPGVGPSDEQY

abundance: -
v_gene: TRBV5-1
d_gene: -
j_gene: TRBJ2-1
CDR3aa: ASSLVAGSGRNEQF

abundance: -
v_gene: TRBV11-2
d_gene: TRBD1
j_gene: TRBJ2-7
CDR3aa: ASSLGQGLFEQY

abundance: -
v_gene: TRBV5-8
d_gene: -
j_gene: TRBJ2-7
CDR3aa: ASSPDTFYEQY

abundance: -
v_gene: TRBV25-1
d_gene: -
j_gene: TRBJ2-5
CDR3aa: ASSEGGAAQETQY

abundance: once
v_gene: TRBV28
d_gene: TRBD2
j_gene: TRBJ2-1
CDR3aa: ASTRGGSSYNEQF

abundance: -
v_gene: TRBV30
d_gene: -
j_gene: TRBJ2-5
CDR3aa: AWSLGTMAQY

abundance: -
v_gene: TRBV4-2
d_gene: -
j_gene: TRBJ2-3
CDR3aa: ASSQDGDRRFTDTQY

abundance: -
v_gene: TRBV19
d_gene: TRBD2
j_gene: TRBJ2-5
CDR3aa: ASRVSGRAHETQY